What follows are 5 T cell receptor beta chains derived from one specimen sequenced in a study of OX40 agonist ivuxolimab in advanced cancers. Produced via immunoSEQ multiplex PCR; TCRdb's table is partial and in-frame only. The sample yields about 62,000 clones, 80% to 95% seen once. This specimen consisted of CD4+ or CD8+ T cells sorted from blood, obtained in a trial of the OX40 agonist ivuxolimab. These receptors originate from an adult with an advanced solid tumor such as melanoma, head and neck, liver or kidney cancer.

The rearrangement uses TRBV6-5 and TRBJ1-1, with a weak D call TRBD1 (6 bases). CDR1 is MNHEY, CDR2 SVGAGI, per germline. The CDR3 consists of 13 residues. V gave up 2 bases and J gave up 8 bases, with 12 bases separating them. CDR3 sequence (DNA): TGTGCCAGCAGTTACATAGGGGGGTCAGAAGCTTTCTTT. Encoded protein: CASSYIGGSEAFF.

The CDR3 region is CASSPIQVGQPQHF. CDR3 DNA: TGTGCCAGCTCACCAATCCAGGTCGGTCAGCCCCAGCATTTT. The chain employs TRBV18 and TRBJ1-5; D is unclear. Germline V gene lookup returns CDR1 KGHSH and CDR2 LQKENI. CDR3 length equals 14 residues. V dropped 2 bases and J dropped 6 bases, with 11 bases sitting between them.

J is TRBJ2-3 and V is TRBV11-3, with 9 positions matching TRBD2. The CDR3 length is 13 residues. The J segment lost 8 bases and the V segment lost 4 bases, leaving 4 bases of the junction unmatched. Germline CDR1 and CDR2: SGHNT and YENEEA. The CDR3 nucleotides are TGTGCCAGCAGCTCCCTAGCGGGATTTACGCAGTATTTT. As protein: CASSSLAGFTQYF. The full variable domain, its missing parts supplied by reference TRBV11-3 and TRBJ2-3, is EAGVVQSPRYKIIEKKQPVAFWCNPISGHNTLYWYLQNLGQGPELLIRYENEEAVDDSQLPKDRFSAERLKGVDSTLKIQPAELGDSAVYLCASSSLAGFTQYFGPGTRLTVL.

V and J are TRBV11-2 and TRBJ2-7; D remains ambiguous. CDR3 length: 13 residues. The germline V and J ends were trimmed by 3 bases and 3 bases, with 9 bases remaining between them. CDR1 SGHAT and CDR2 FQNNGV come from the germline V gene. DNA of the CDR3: TGTGCCAGCAGCTTGAACACGAACTACGAGCAGTACTTC. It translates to CASSLNTNYEQYF.

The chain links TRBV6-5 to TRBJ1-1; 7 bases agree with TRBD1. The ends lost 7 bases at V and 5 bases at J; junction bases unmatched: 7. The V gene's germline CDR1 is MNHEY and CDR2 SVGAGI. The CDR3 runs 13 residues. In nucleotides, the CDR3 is TGTGCCAGCAACCGACAGGGATATACTGAAGCTTTCTTT. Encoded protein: CASNRQGYTEAFF.